The next 28 T cell receptor beta chains were all read from a single sample in a study of response to subunit inactivated influenza vaccine. Via MiXCR, TCRdb re-called the RT-PCR reads, giving one row per CDR3 protein. The sample has a few hundred thousand distinct CDR3 sequences, 10% to 11% seen once; the top ten hold less than 15%. The source was PBMCs from blood, collected about 6 weeks after vaccination. The receptors were gathered from a man over 45 who received an inactivated influenza vaccine.

This clonotype was detected ten times or more. The chain has TRBV7-9 and TRBJ1-1, with D maybe TRBD1 (5 bases). The V and J ends lost 0 bases and 8 bases respectively, with 7 bases between them. This CDR3 spans 12 amino acids. Germline-derived CDR1 and CDR2 are SEHNR and FQNEAQ (reference sequence). In nucleotides, the CDR3 is TGTGCCAGCAGCTTAGCGGGACCAGAAGCTTTCTTT. It translates to CASSLAGPEAFF. Variable domain in full (rest from reference TRBV7-9 and TRBJ1-1): DTGVSQNPRHKITKRGQNVTFRCDPISEHNRLYWYRQTLGQGPEFLTYFQNEAQLEKSRLLSDRFSAERPKGSFSTLEIQRTEQGDSAMYLCASSLAGPEAFFGQGTRLTVV.

V and J are TRBV7-8 and TRBJ2-1; TRBD2 agrees at 15 bases. V dropped 5 bases and J dropped 4; count of bases not matched to a gene: 6. CDR3 length equals 17 residues. Germline V gives CDR1 SGHVS, CDR2 FQNEAQ. The CDR3 DNA reads TGTGCCAGCAGCCCCACCGGGACTAGCGGGGGGTACAATGAGCAGTTCTTC. Protein product: CASSPTGTSGGYNEQFF.

This clonotype was observed many times. The chain couples TRBV29-1 to TRBJ1-5, with TRBD1 identical over 10 bases. Germline CDR1 is SQVTM and CDR2 is ANQGSEA. V shed 4 bases, J shed 5 bases, and the junction held 5 bases outside the gene matches. The CDR3 consists of 14 residues. CDR3 amino acids: CSVVDRGLDQPQHF. In DNA form, the CDR3 reads TGCAGCGTTGTCGACAGGGGGCTCGATCAGCCCCAGCATTTT.

This chain links TRBV5-6 with TRBJ2-3; D remains ambiguous. Per germline, CDR1 SGHDT and CDR2 YYEEEE. The CDR3 is 13 residues long. V was shortened by 0 bases and J by 5 bases, with 7 bases between the two germline ends. Written as DNA, the CDR3 is TGTGCCAGCAGCTTGGAAAGACTAGATACGCAGTATTTT. It codes for CASSLERLDTQYF.

This clonotype has a count of ten or more. The genes are TRBV29-1 and TRBJ2-1; 9 nucleotides match TRBD2. This CDR3 has 17 residues. Germline-derived CDR1 and CDR2 are SQVTM and ANQGSEA. Trimming at V came to 1 base and at J to 9 bases, leaving 16 bases not matched to a gene. CDR3 in DNA: TGCAGCGTTGAAGTAAGGCCCGGACTAGCGATCACAGGTGAGCAGTTCTTC. It yields the protein CSVEVRPGLAITGEQFF.

The gene calls are TRBV20-1 and TRBJ1-3; 7 bases line up with TRBD1. Trimming took 3 bases from V and 2 from J; bases not matched to a gene: 4. Looked up from germline, CDR1 is DFQATT and CDR2 is SNEGSKA (reference sequence). This CDR3 is 14 amino acids long. This CDR3 is CSARGTETGNTIYF. The CDR3 coding sequence is TGCAGTGCTAGGGGGACAGAAACTGGAAACACCATATATTTT.

This clonotype was picked up a small number of times. V gene TRBV4-1 combines with J gene TRBJ2-1, with 12 bases fitting TRBD2. The V segment lost 1 base and the J segment 11 bases; nucleotides outside the gene matches: 6. From germline, CDR1 is MGHRA and CDR2 YSYEKL. The CDR3 loop spans 15 amino acids. The CDR3 DNA is TGCGCCAGCAGCCAAGGGGCTAGCGGGGGGGCCAAGCAGTTCTTC. Translated, it gives CASSQGASGGAKQFF.

The V and J genes are TRBV5-1 and TRBJ2-1; D remains ambiguous. The CDR3 runs to 13 residues. CDR1 is SGHRS and CDR2 is YFSETQ in the germline V gene. The V gene lost 0 bases and the J gene lost 7 bases, with 8 bases spanning the gap. CDR3 protein: CASSLAQLNEQFF. In DNA, the CDR3 is TGCGCCAGCAGCTTGGCCCAATTGAATGAGCAGTTCTTC.

The rearrangement uses TRBV6-2 or TRBV6-3 and TRBJ1-4; no reliable D call. The CDR3 is 14 amino acids. Trimming left V 2 bases short and J 4 bases short, with 8 bases between. CDR1 and CDR2 (germline): MNHEY, SVGEGT. CDR3 protein: CASSYLRNNEKLFF. CDR3 coding DNA: TGTGCCAGCAGTTACCTCCGGAATAATGAAAAACTGTTTTTT.

This clonotype was observed a handful of times. The chain recombines TRBV3-1 with TRBJ2-2, with TRBD2 identical over 8 bases. The CDR3 spans 14 residues. Germline V gives CDR1 LGHDT, CDR2 YNNKEL (reference sequence). The trim removed 5 bases at V and 7 bases at J, leaving 6 bases unmatched. CDR3 protein: CASSIAGRDGELFF. For the CDR3, the DNA is TGTGCCAGCAGCATAGCGGGGCGGGACGGGGAGCTGTTTTTT.

This clonotype was detected many times. The rearrangement links TRBV20-1 to TRBJ2-7, with D tentatively TRBD1 (5 bases). Germline loops: CDR1 DFQATT, CDR2 SNEGSKA (reference sequence). The CDR3 loop spans 15 amino acids. Trimming stripped 1 base from V and 4 bases from J, with 17 bases between. The CDR3 spells CSARGTNSGAYEQYF. The CDR3 bases are TGCAGTGCTAGAGGGACAAATTCAGGTGCTTACGAGCAGTACTTC.

There are a few counts of this clonotype. The CDR3 loop is CASSLAGTGSNTDTQYF. The CDR3 DNA reads as TGCGCCAGCAGCTTGGCTGGGACAGGTTCCAACACAGATACGCAGTATTTT. This chain uses TRBV5-1 with TRBJ2-3; 8 bases are shared with TRBD1. The ends lost 0 bases at V and 2 bases at J; junction bases unmatched: 8. CDR1 SGHRS and CDR2 YFSETQ come from the germline V gene. This CDR3 spans 17 amino acids.

This clonotype turned up a few times. This chain uses TRBV5-1 with TRBJ2-7, with no clear D. The V gene lost 0 bases and the J gene lost 2 bases, with 12 bases spanning the gap. This CDR3 is 15 amino acids long. Germline V lookup: CDR1 SGHRS, CDR2 YFSETQ. CDR3 loop: CASSLGTAATYEQYF. The CDR3 DNA reads TGCGCCAGCAGCTTGGGTACAGCCGCTACCTACGAGCAGTACTTC.

This clonotype was counted at least ten times. This chain joins TRBV29-1 and TRBJ2-7; D possibly corresponds to TRBD2 (6 bases). Trimming shortened V by 6 bases and J by 6 bases, and 12 bases separated the two germline ends. The germline gives CDR1 SQVTM, CDR2 ANQGSEA. The CDR3 length is 11 residues. The CDR3 region has the DNA TGCAGCGTAGGGACTCTAAGCGAGCAGTACTTC. Its translation is CSVGTLSEQYF.

This clonotype occurred a few times. J is TRBJ1-1 and V is TRBV5-5, with D hard to call. Trimming pared 2 bases from V and 0 bases from J, leaving 8 bases between. Germline V gene lookup returns CDR1 SGHKS and CDR2 YYEKEE (reference sequence). The CDR3 has 14 amino acids. The chain's CDR3 is CASSFLALNTEAFF. The CDR3 DNA reads TGTGCCAGCAGCTTTTTAGCTCTGAACACTGAAGCTTTCTTT.

In this sample, this clonotype turned up a few times. The CDR3 sequence: CSVEGAGALYEQYF. The DNA of the CDR3 is TGCAGCGTTGAAGGAGCGGGAGCCCTCTACGAGCAGTACTTC. The V and J genes are TRBV29-1 and TRBJ2-7, with 8 bases matching TRBD2. The CDR3 spans 14 residues. CDR1 is SQVTM, CDR2 ANQGSEA, per germline. V lost 1 base, J lost 3 bases, and 5 bases stayed unmatched.

In this sample, this clonotype turned up a few times. The gene calls are TRBV7-9 and TRBJ2-2, with D maybe TRBD1 (5 bases). CDR1 and CDR2 (germline): SEHNR, FQNEAQ (reference sequence). The CDR3 length is 14 residues. Trimming removed 1 base at V and 4 bases at J, with 7 bases between. This chain's CDR3 is CASSLVGATGELFF. CDR3 nucleotide sequence: TGTGCCAGCAGCTTAGTAGGGGCCACCGGGGAGCTGTTTTTT.

Many counts were recorded for this clonotype. J is TRBJ2-7 and V is TRBV6-2 or TRBV6-3; D gene unclear. The CDR3 is 12 amino acids. Trimming left V 6 bases short and J 6 bases short, with 12 bases between. CDR1 MNHEY and CDR2 SVGEGT come from the germline V gene. The CDR3 DNA reads TGTGCCAGCAGCACGGCGTTTGGCGAGCAGTACTTC. Residues: CASSTAFGEQYF.

V usage is TRBV20-1 and J usage is TRBJ2-7; 8 nucleotides agree with TRBD2. The CDR3 contains 14 residues. V was clipped by 6 bases and J by 3 bases; unmatched bases: 10. Germline CDR1 reads DFQATT; CDR2 reads SNEGSKA (reference sequence). CDR3: CSARGRGANYEQYF. The CDR3 DNA sequence: TGCAGTGCCCGAGGGCGGGGGGCGAACTACGAGCAGTACTTC.

The chain combines TRBV5-1 with TRBJ2-1, with 8 bases lining up with TRBD1. Germline CDR1 and CDR2: SGHRS and YFSETQ. The trim removed 7 bases at V and 1 base at J, leaving 7 bases unmatched. This CDR3 has 15 residues. The CDR3 sequence: CASERGQASYNEQFF. CDR3 nucleotides: TGCGCCAGCGAACGGGGACAGGCATCCTACAATGAGCAGTTCTTC. Filled out from reference TRBV5-1 and TRBJ2-1, the complete variable domain reads KAGVTQTPRYLIKTRGQQVTLSCSPISGHRSVSWYQQTPGQGLQFLFEYFSETQRNKGNFPGRFSGRQFSNSRSEMNVSTLELGDSALYLCASERGQASYNEQFFGPGTRLTVL.

The DNA of the CDR3 is TGTGCCAGCCACTCGACCAGTGGTCGGGAAAAACTGTTTTTT. Translation gives CASHSTSGREKLFF. The chain combines TRBV12-3 or TRBV12-4 with TRBJ1-4, with unresolved D. The CDR3 contains 14 residues. The germline V and J ends were trimmed by 8 bases and 8 bases, with 18 bases remaining between them.

A few counts support this clonotype. The chain recombines TRBV20-1 with TRBJ2-4; no firm D call. Trimming stripped 0 bases from V and 5 bases from J, with 11 bases between. From germline, CDR1 is DFQATT and CDR2 SNEGSKA (reference sequence). The CDR3 extends over 14 amino acids. The CDR3 bases are TGCAGTGCTAGAGAGGGCGGAAACCAAAACATTCAGTACTTC. Translated, it gives CSAREGGNQNIQYF.

V is TRBV29-1 and J is TRBJ2-7; D unclear. V lost 5 bases and J 0 bases, leaving 8 bases between the germline ends. Germline CDR1 SQVTM, CDR2 ANQGSEA. The CDR3 sequence is 12 residues long. The CDR3 loop reads CSVLGSSYEQYF. CDR3 nucleotide sequence: TGCAGCGTTCTCGGAAGCTCCTACGAGCAGTACTTC.

V is TRBV24-1 and J is TRBJ1-3; D is uncertain. Trimming stripped 4 bases from V and 4 bases from J, with 7 bases between. CDR3 length: 13 residues. The germline gives CDR1 KGHDR, CDR2 SFDVKD. The CDR3 coding sequence is TGTGCCACCAGTGACTGGTCCGGAAACACCATATATTTT. Residues: CATSDWSGNTIYF.

In this sample, this clonotype turned up a few times. The CDR3 region has the DNA TGTGCCAGCAGCCCCACAGGCGACTCTGGAAACACCATATATTTT. Residues: CASSPTGDSGNTIYF. The chain employs TRBV9 and TRBJ1-3; the D gene is possibly TRBD1 (5 bases). This CDR3 region has 15 residues. From germline, CDR1 is SGDLS and CDR2 YYNGEE. V gave up 4 bases and J gave up 0 bases, with 11 bases separating them.

The J gene is TRBJ1-1, the V gene TRBV12-3 or TRBV12-4; the D is unclear. V lost 2 bases to trimming and J lost 5 bases, with 9 bases between them. This CDR3 contains 13 residues. The CDR3, as DNA: TGTGCCAGCAGTTTATATGCGGGGACTGAAGCTTTCTTT. Protein product: CASSLYAGTEAFF.

The chain carries TRBV12-3 or TRBV12-4 and TRBJ2-3; 10 nucleotides agree with TRBD2. V trimming: 5 bases; J trimming: 7 bases; junction bases outside the gene matches: 12. There are 16 residues in the CDR3. The CDR3 sequence: CASSPTSSGSPYTQYF. The CDR3 nucleotides are TGTGCCAGCAGTCCAACCTCTAGCGGGAGTCCGTATACGCAGTATTTT.

This clonotype turned up a few times. The chain joins TRBV10-2 to TRBJ2-3; 11 bases map to TRBD2. The V gene's germline CDR1 is WSHSY and CDR2 SAAADI. This CDR3 comprises 16 residues. V lost 6 bases and J lost 5; bases outside the gene matches: 10. CDR3 region: CASRVVAGGPVDTQYF. DNA of the CDR3: TGCGCCAGCAGGGTCGTAGCGGGGGGGCCGGTAGATACGCAGTATTTT.